The 6 T cell receptor beta chains reported below all come from one sample, sequenced in a study of Graves' ophthalmopathy and Graves' hyperthyroidism. RNA transcripts served as template for amplifying TCR beta CDR3 sequences. The workflow started with a first-round RT-PCR run with HTBI primers and then moved on to a second-round multiplex PCR. TCRdb recomputed calls from the multiplex PCR reads with MiXCR, one row per CDR3 protein. The sample shows approximately 160,000 distinct CDR3 sequences, around 39% of them seen only once. The material sequenced was peripheral blood. The source of these receptors is a man aged 25-45 years with Graves' ophthalmopathy.

This clonotype came up many times. The rearrangement links TRBV6-5 to TRBJ2-7; weak D call: TRBD2 (5 bases). The CDR3 sequence is 14 residues long. Germline assignment: CDR1 MNHEY and CDR2 SVGAGI. Trimming removed 4 bases at V and 0 bases at J, with 10 bases between. The chain's CDR3 is CASSSPGNSYEQYF. DNA of the CDR3: TGTGCCAGCAGTTCACCCGGGAACTCCTACGAGCAGTACTTC.

This clonotype was observed at least ten times. In DNA form, the CDR3 reads TGTGCCTGGAGTGGCACGGGGTGGGAGGGTAACGAGCAGTACTTC. It codes for CAWSGTGWEGNEQYF. This sequence joins TRBV30 and TRBJ2-7; 7 bases match TRBD2. The CDR3 contains 15 residues. Germline-derived CDR1 and CDR2 are GTSNPN and SVGIG (reference sequence). The V gene end was trimmed by 1 base and the J gene end by 5 bases; junction bases not matched to a gene: 11. Combining the CDR3 with reference TRBV30 and TRBJ2-7 gives the whole variable domain SQTIHQWPATLVQPVGSPLSLECTVEGTSNPNLYWYRQAAGRGLQLLFYSVGIGQISSEVPQNLSASRPQDRQFILSSKKLLLSDSGFYLCAWSGTGWEGNEQYFGPGTRLTVT.

This clonotype was counted ten times or more. CDR3 bases: TGCGCCAGCAGCCCCCCGGCACAGGGGATAAACGAGCAGTACTTC. Translation gives CASSPPAQGINEQYF. The chain has TRBV4-1 and TRBJ2-7; 7 bases agree with TRBD1. With V trimmed by 4 bases and J by 5 bases, 11 bases remained unmatched. From germline, CDR1 is MGHRA and CDR2 YSYEKL. There are 15 residues in the CDR3.

This clonotype was counted at least ten times. The rearrangement links TRBV9 to TRBJ1-1; maybe TRBD1 (5 bases). Trimming shortened V by 1 base and J by 5 bases, and 9 bases separated the two germline ends. Germline CDR1 is SGDLS and CDR2 is YYNGEE. The CDR3 runs to 13 residues. The CDR3 DNA reads TGTGCCAGCAGCGTACAGGGAGTGACTGAAGCTTTCTTT. It translates to CASSVQGVTEAFF. The whole variable domain, remainder taken from reference TRBV9 and TRBJ1-1, is DSGVTQTPKHLITATGQRVTLRCSPRSGDLSVYWYQQSLDQGLQFLIQYYNGEERAKGNILERFSAQQFPDLHSELNLSSLELGDSALYFCASSVQGVTEAFFGQGTRLTVV.

CDR3 protein: CASRRQQQETQYF. DNA for the CDR3: TGTGCCAGCAGGCGACAGCAACAAGAGACCCAGTACTTC. The V call is TRBV12-3 or TRBV12-4, the J call TRBJ2-5; the D gene is possibly TRBD1 (5 bases). The V end lost 6 bases, the J end lost 2 bases, and 10 bases lay between the germline ends. The CDR3 has 13 residues.

This clonotype was recorded many times. J is TRBJ1-5 and V is TRBV27, with 8 bases lining up with TRBD1. The CDR3 runs 14 residues. Germline values: CDR1 MNHEY, CDR2 SMNVEV (reference sequence). Unmatched junction bases numbered 9, after V lost 7 bases and J lost 7 bases. The CDR3 region is CASKPGQGGQPQHF. Written as DNA, the CDR3 is TGTGCCAGCAAACCTGGACAGGGCGGGCAGCCCCAGCATTTT.